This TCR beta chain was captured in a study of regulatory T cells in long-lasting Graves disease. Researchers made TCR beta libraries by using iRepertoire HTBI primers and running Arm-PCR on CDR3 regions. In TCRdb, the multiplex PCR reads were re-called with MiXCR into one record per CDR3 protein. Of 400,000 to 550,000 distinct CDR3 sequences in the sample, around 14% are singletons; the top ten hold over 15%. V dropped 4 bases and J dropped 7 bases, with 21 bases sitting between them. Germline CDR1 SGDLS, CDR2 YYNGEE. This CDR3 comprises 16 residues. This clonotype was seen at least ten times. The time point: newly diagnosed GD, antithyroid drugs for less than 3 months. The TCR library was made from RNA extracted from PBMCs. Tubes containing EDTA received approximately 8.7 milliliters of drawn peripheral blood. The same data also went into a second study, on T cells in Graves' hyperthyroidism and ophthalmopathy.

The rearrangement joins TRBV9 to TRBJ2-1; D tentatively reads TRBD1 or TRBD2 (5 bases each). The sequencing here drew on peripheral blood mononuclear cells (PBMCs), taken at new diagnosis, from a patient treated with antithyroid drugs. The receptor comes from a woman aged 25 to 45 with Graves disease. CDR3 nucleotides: TGTGCCAGCAGCTCTCGAGGTGGGGGAGCAGGAAATGAGCAGTTCTTC. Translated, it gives CASSSRGGGAGNEQFF.